What follows describes a single T cell receptor (beta chain). Which antigen it targets is not known. The sample holds no much larger clone one base away, and base qualities are not on file. Libraries came from the immunoSEQ multiplex PCR assay. A mixture of 60 forward primers for TCR Vbeta segments and 13 reverse primers for TCR Jbeta segments was used in the multiplex PCR. A multiplex PCR assay on genomic DNA amplified the CDR3 region of rearranged TCR beta genes. On the Illumina HiSeq System, the amplified TCR beta libraries were sequenced as 87-base-pair reads. The original pipeline was this. Across the 500 to 850 repertoires, a later analysis counted about 81 million unique TCR beta chains, around 11 million of which were shared by at least two donors. Raw reads were error-corrected and collapsed into unique sequences by a nearest-neighbor algorithm in which closely related sequences were merged to remove PCR and sequencing errors. V, D and J gene segments were assigned by aligning CDR3 sequences to IMGT reference sequences. For a sequence to be retained, a match of at least six nucleotides to both a V gene segment and a J gene segment was required. A rearrangement counted as productive if the CDR3 had no stop codons and remained in frame with V and J, and every other rearrangement counted as non-productive. Following IMGT convention, CDR3 was defined as the stretch from the second conserved V-encoded cysteine to the conserved J-encoded phenylalanine. Sequences without an unambiguous match to a single V gene segment were excluded from the earlier analysis of about 600 of the donors. In an earlier analysis of several hundred of the donors, a V segment was called functional when productive rearrangements were above 56.7%, and segregating when the standard deviation between donors exceeded 5%. A statistical classification framework was developed to diagnose cytomegalovirus status using the catalog of TCR beta chain sequences. In a later analysis, V and J genes were assigned by comparing TCR nucleotide sequences against IMGT/GENE-DB human TR gene sequences. The TCRdist pipeline was used in a later analysis to assign CDR3 sequences and most-parsimonious VDJ recombination scenarios. A later analysis defined each TCR beta chain by its CDR3 amino acid sequence plus V-gene family, and excluded reads lacking a unique V-gene family. In a later analysis, 450 to 600 highly shared, low-generation-probability nucleotide sequences were removed to address suspected cross-contamination and a sequencing artifact. For each public chain, a later analysis derived a clonal expansion index from normalized ranks of inferred template counts within each repertoire. In a later analysis, generation probabilities were computed using a VDJ recombination model fitted to out-of-frame rearrangements, and the results were checked against IGoR. Hypergeometric tests were used in a later analysis to score TCR-TCR, TCR-HLA and TCR-CMV co-occurrence, with a repertoire-size bias correction applied to the TCR pairs. A later analysis estimated false discovery rates by permuting HLA or CMV assignments 20 times. A later analysis grouped co-occurring TCRs with DBSCAN, adding TCRdist sequence similarity when clustering within HLA-allele-positive subsets. For co-occurrence clustering, repertoires with fewer than 30,000 or more than 120,000 public chains were excluded, along with roughly five repertoires with anomalous nucleotide sharing. Not all clones reach the TCRdb copy of this immuneACCESS table, which keeps in-frame sequences only. Checked studies attribute under half of the gap to unresolved V genes and leave the rest unexplained. Clone size and the V and J calls come from that table; the DNA yielded D and trimming. This sample lists 150,000 to 200,000 clones; 80% to 90% were detected once. Together, the top ten hold 5% to 7% of the sample.

The record originates from a study of cytomegalovirus exposure and HLA in healthy donors (dated by TCRdb to 2017 to 2019). About the full investigation: An earlier analysis of several hundred of the donors reported about 250 Gb of sequence data and some 120 million unique TCR beta sequences from 150 million to 200 million T cells. Alongside the repertoire data, information on donor age, sex, ethnicity and CMV serostatus was compiled. The study was designed to test whether signatures of past pathogen exposure could be identified by cataloging public T cell receptors. To study patterns of TCR occurrence, a later analysis re-analyzed previously published TCR beta repertoires from hundreds of donors and added high-resolution HLA genotyping. The study used immunosequencing to profile the T cell repertoires of approximately 650 subjects and linked those repertoires to cytomegalovirus serostatus. To predict cytomegalovirus infection status, the study brought together high-throughput TCR immunosequencing, statistical association of individual TCRs with disease status, and machine learning. Rather than using new phenotypic data, the later analysis identified candidate immune exposures from TCR beta sequences and from how often those sequences occurred across donors. Typing coverage differed by locus: A, B, C, DRB1 and DQB1 were typed in roughly 620-630 donors, DQA1 in roughly 510, DPA1 in 600 to 610, and DPB1 in 400 to 490. Across about 370 genotyped donors of the cohort, an average of about 240,000 unique TCR beta nucleotide sequences per donor were sequenced, and roughly 17% of those sequences were non-productive. Of the roughly 400 genotyped donors, approximately 80% fell in the genetic ancestry cluster associated with self-reported Caucasian donors. HLA typing covered class I and class II loci at four-digit resolution. Every repertoire in the discovery cohort had been generated on one and the same sequencing platform. A later genetic analysis took genome-wide SNP genotypes for about three fifths of the 666 donors and used that subset as a discovery cohort. A separate validation cohort of roughly 110 different subjects was used in addition to the roughly 700-subject first cohort. About 330 gigabases of sequencing data and about 92 million unique TCR sequences made up an early release that covered some 640 HLA-typed donors. Five DR-DQ haplotypes were handled as single units for association and clustering, since linkage in the cohort was strong. In an earlier analysis of roughly 540 of the donors, high-throughput TCR beta sequencing was used to judge whether each TCR beta V gene segment behaved as functional or pseudogenic. What the study reported, not specific to this receptor: Three of the identified cytomegalovirus-associated TCR beta chains were confirmed in vitro to be specific for cytomegalovirus antigens. In an earlier analysis of more than 500 of the donors, most TCR beta V segments appeared in productive rearrangements about 87% or about 30% of the time, broadly matching IMGT annotations. Roughly uniform sequencing depth across donors was assumed in presence/absence analyses, although this assumption may not hold. Across donors, most TCR sequences were observed very rarely, whereas some public TCRs were present in many individuals. V-gene and J-gene trimming of TCR beta chains was associated with a missense DCLRE1C variant in a later genetic analysis, and the association was replicated in an independent cohort. The 87-base-pair reads could not distinguish some IMGT-functional V segments, including TRBV6-2 and TRBV6-3, so those segments were excluded. The study gave a list of 150 to 200 TCR beta chains associated with cytomegalovirus. A later analysis associated some 17,000 TCR beta sequences with specific HLA alleles at a false discovery rate of 0.05. The cohort was sequenced for TCR beta chains only, and without alpha or paired-chain data the features that could be detected were limited. In a later genetic analysis, fewer N-insertions in productive TCRs were reported among donors in an Asian-associated ancestry cluster than the roughly 640-donor mean. CMV serostatus was the only immune exposure information available for the cohort. In a later analysis, HLA-associated TCR beta chains were found to be more clonally expanded and to have lower generation probabilities than equally common non-associated chains. A further reported finding was that TCR beta sequences accurately predicted the HLA-A and HLA-B alleles for most subjects in the first cohort. Because counts were too low, approximately 18 rarely observed V segments, including chromosome 9 orphons, were excluded from the earlier analysis of 500 to 700 of the donors. Most CMV-associated TCR beta chains appeared to be HLA-restricted in a later analysis, and the HLA associations seemed to be driven largely by CMV exposure. A cluster of highly shared sequence variants was judged likely to represent a technical artifact of the sequencing pipeline. When HLA alleles, especially DR and DQ, strongly co-occurred, attributing TCR associations to individual alleles was difficult. Because some donors lacked HLA typing at each locus, the association tests relied only on the typed subset. Several of the top co-occurrence clusters appeared to be linked to parvovirus B19, influenza, CMV and Epstein-Barr virus, according to a later analysis. The authors suggested that the approach could potentially be extended to other disease states and immunological phenotypes. According to a later analysis, TCR association rates differed among HLA loci, with DRB1 alleles showing the most associated TCRs and HLA-C alleles showing the fewest. In both the original and validation cohorts, the classifier was reported to diagnose cytomegalovirus status with high specificity and sensitivity. Linkage disequilibrium might explain the correlated functional status among segregating V segments, but an unknown experimental factor could not be ruled out.

The cohort consisted of 600 or so healthy bone marrow donors. Cohort members were all nominally healthy when sampled, although unrecorded immune exposures were likely present. The donor was CMV seropositive and belonged to the group of 250 to 350 seropositive cohort members. Each donor provided a peripheral blood sample, and peripheral blood mononuclear cells were used for TCR beta sequencing. The Qiagen DNeasy Blood Extraction Kit was used to extract genomic DNA from the blood cell samples. According to the germline V gene, CDR1 reads MDHEN and CDR2 reads SYDVKM. V was cut back by 8 bases and J by 6 bases, leaving a gap of 11 bases between them. Taken from cysteine to phenylalanine, the CDR3 has 12 residues. Solely the CDR3 DNA is kept, with 36 bases framed from the first base.

The chain links TRBV28 with TRBJ1-5, with no confidently assigned D gene. This clonotype was obtained from a man aged 45-60 years in good health and CMV-seropositive. The specimen sequenced was PBMCs. The CDR3 reads CASGPLGQPQHF. The DNA sequence is TGTGCCAGCGGGCCTTTGGGTCAGCCCCAGCATTTT.